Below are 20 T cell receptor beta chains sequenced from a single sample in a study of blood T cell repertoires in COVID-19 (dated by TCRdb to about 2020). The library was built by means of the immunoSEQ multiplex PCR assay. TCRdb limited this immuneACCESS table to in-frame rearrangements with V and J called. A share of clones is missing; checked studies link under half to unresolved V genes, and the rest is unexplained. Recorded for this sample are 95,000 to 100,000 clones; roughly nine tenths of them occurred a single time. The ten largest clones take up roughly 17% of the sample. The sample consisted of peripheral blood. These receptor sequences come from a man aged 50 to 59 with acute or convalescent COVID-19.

The DNA for the CDR3 is TGTGCCAGCAGCCCGGGACTGGTTACGATGGAGACCCAGTACTTC. Translation gives CASSPGLVTMETQYF. This chain joins TRBV5-4 and TRBJ2-5, with a possible D match to TRBD2 (6 bases). The germline gives CDR1 SGHNT, CDR2 YYREEE (reference sequence). This CDR3 spans 15 amino acids. Trimming took off 4 bases at V and 5 bases at J, with 18 bases between the two ends.

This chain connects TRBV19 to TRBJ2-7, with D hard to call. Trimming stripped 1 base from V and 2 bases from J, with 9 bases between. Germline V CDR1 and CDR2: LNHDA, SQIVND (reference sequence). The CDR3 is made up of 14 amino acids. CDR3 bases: TGTGCCAGTAGTATAGGACACACAGCCTACGAGCAGTACTTC. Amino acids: CASSIGHTAYEQYF.

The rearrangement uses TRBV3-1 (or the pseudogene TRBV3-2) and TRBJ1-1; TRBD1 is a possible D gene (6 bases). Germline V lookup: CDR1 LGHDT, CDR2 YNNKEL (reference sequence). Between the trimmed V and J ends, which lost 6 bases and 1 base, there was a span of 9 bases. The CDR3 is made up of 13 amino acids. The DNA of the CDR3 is TGTGCCAGCAGGAGGACAGCGAACACTGAAGCTTTCTTT. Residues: CASRRTANTEAFF.

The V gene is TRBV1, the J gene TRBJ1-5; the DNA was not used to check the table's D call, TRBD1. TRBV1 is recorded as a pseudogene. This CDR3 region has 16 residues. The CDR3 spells CTSSQVGKDRDQPQHF. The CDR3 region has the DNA TGCACCAGCAGCCAAGTTGGTAAGGACAGGGATCAGCCCCAGCATTTT.

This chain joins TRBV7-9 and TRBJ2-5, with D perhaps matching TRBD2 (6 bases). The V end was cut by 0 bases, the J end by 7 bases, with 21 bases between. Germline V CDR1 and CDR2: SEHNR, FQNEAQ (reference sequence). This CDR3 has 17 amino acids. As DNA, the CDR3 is TGTGCCAGCAGCTTAGCCGGGGGTGATGCCCTAAGATCGACCCAGTACTTC. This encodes CASSLAGGDALRSTQYF.

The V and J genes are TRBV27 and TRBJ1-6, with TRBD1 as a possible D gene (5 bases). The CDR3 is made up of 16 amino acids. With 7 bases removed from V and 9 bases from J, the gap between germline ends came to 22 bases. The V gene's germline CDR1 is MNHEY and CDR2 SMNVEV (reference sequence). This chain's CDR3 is CASTLVGGADGSPLHF. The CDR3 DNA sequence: TGTGCCAGCACCCTCGTGGGCGGGGCGGATGGTTCACCCCTCCACTTT.

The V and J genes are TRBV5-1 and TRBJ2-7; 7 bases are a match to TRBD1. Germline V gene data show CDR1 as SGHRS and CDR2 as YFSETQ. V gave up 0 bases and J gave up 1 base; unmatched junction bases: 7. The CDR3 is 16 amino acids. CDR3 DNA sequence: TGCGCCAGCAGCTTGGGGTTCGGGACAGAGTCCTACGAGCAGTACTTC. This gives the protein CASSLGFGTESYEQYF. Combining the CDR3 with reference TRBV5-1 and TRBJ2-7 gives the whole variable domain KAGVTQTPRYLIKTRGQQVTLSCSPISGHRSVSWYQQTPGQGLQFLFEYFSETQRNKGNFPGRFSGRQFSNSRSEMNVSTLELGDSALYLCASSLGFGTESYEQYFGPGTRLTVT.

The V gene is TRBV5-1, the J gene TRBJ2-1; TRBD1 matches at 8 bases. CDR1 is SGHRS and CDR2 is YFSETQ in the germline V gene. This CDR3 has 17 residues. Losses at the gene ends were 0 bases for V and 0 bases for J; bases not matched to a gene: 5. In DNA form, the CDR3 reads TGCGCCAGCAGCTTGGGGGGGACAGGTAGCTCCTACAATGAGCAGTTCTTC. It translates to CASSLGGTGSSYNEQFF. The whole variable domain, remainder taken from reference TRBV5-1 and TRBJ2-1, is KAGVTQTPRYLIKTRGQQVTLSCSPISGHRSVSWYQQTPGQGLQFLFEYFSETQRNKGNFPGRFSGRQFSNSRSEMNVSTLELGDSALYLCASSLGGTGSSYNEQFFGPGTRLTVL.

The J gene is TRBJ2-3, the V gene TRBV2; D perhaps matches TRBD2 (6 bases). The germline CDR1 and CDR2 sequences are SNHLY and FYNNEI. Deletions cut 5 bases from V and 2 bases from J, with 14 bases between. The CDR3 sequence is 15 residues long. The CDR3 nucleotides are TGTGCCAGCAGTCCGGGAGTAACGGACACAGATACGCAGTATTTT. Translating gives CASSPGVTDTDTQYF.

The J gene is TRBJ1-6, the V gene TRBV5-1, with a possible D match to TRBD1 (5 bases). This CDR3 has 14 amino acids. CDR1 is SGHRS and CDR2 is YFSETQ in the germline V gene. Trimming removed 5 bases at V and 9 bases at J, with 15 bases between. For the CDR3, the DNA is TGCGCCAGCAGTGCATGGCAGGGAATTTCACCCCTCCACTTT. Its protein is CASSAWQGISPLHF. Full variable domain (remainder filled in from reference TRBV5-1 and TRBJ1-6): KAGVTQTPRYLIKTRGQQVTLSCSPISGHRSVSWYQQTPGQGLQFLFEYFSETQRNKGNFPGRFSGRQFSNSRSEMNVSTLELGDSALYLCASSAWQGISPLHFGNGTRLTVT.

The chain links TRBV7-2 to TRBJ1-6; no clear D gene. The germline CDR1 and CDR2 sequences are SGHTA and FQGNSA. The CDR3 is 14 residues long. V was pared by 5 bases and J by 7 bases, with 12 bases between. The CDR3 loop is CASSLGRLNSPLHF. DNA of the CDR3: TGTGCCAGCAGCCTAGGGAGGCTCAATTCACCCCTCCACTTT.

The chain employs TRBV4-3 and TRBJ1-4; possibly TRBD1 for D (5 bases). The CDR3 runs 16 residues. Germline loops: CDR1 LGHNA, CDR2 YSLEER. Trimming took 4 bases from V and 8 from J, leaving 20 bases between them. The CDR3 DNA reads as TGCGCCAGCAGCCCCTTGGAGGGGACCAGTGGCGAAAAACTGTTTTTT. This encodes CASSPLEGTSGEKLFF.

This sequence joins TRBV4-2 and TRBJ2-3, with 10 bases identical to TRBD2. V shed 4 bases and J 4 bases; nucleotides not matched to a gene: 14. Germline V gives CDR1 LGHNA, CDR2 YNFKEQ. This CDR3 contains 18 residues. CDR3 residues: CASSLRIASGGEADTQYF. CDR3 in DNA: TGTGCCAGCAGCCTCCGGATCGCTAGCGGGGGTGAGGCAGATACGCAGTATTTT.

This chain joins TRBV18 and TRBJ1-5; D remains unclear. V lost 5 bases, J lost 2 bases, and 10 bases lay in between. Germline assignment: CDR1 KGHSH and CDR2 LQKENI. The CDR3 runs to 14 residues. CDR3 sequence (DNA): TGTGCCAGCTCAGAGGGAACGGGCAATCAGCCCCAGCATTTT. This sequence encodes CASSEGTGNQPQHF. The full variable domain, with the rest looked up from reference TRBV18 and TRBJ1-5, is NAGVMQNPRHLVRRRGQEARLRCSPMKGHSHVYWYRQLPEEGLKFMVYLQKENIIDESGMPKERFSAEFPKEGPSILRIQQVVRGDSAAYFCASSEGTGNQPQHFGDGTRLSIL.

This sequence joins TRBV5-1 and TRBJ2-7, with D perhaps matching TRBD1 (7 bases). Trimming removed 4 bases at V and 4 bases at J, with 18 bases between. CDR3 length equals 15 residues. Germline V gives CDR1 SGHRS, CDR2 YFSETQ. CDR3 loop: CASSATSGGIYEQYF. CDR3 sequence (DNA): TGCGCCAGCAGCGCAACCTCAGGGGGGATTTACGAGCAGTACTTC.

CDR3 coding DNA: TGTGCCAGCAGCCAAGGGAGGCAGCCCCAGCATTTT. Protein product: CASSQGRQPQHF. The genes are TRBV3-1 (or the pseudogene TRBV3-2) and TRBJ1-5, with no clear D. V was shortened by 1 base and J by 7 bases, with 5 bases between the two germline ends. The germline CDR1 and CDR2 sequences are LGHDT and YNNKEL (reference sequence). This CDR3 is 12 amino acids long.

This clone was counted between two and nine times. This CDR3 reads CASSRLGQTQPQHF. The CDR3 bases are TGTGCCAGCAGCCGCTTAGGACAGACTCAGCCCCAGCATTTT. The chain recombines TRBV7-9 with TRBJ1-5; a weak D match, TRBD1 (6 bases). Germline V lookup: CDR1 SEHNR, CDR2 FQNEAQ (reference sequence). This CDR3 is built from 14 residues. V lost 5 bases to trimming and J lost 6 bases, with 14 bases between them.

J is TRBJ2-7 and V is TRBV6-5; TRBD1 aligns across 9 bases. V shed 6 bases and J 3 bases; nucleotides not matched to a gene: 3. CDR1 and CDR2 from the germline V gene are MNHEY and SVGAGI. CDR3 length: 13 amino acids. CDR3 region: CASRRQGDYEQYF. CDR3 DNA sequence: TGTGCCAGCAGGAGACAGGGGGACTACGAGCAGTACTTC.

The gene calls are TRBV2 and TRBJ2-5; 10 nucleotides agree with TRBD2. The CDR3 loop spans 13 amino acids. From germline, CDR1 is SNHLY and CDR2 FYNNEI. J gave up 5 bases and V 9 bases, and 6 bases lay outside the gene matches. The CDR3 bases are TGTGCCAGTAGCGGGGGGCCCTGGGAGACCCAGTACTTC. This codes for CASSGGPWETQYF.

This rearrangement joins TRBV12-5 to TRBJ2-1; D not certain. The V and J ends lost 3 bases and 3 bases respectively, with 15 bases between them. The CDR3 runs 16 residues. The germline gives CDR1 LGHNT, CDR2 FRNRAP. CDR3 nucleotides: TGTGCTAGTGGTTTCTCCTCTACGCCCTTCTACAATGAGCAGTTCTTC. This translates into CASGFSSTPFYNEQFF. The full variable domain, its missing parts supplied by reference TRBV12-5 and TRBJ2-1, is DARVTQTPRHKVTEMGQEVTMRCQPILGHNTVFWYRQTMMQGLELLAYFRNRAPLDDSGMPKDRFSAEMPDATLATLKIQPSEPRDSAVYFCASGFSSTPFYNEQFFGPGTRLTVL.